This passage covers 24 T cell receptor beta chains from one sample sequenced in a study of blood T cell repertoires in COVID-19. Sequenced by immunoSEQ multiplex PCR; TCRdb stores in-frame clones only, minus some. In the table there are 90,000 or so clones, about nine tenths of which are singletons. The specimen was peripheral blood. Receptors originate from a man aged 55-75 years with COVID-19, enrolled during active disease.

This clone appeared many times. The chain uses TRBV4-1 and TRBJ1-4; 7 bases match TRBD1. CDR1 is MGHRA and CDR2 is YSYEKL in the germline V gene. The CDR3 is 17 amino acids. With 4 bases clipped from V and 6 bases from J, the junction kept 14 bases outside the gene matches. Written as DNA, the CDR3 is TGCGCCAGCAGCCTTTTTTTAGGGGGCCAGCGAGATGAAAAACTGTTTTTT. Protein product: CASSLFLGGQRDEKLFF.

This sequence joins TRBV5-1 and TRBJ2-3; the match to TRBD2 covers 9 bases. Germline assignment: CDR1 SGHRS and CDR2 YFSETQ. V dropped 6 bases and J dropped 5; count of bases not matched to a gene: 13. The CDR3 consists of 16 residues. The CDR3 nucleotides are TGCGCCAGCACCCTTGGCGGGGGGGCGCGGAAAGATACGCAGTATTTT. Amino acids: CASTLGGGARKDTQYF.

DNA of the CDR3: TGTGCCAGATCACTCCGTGGTACAGGGGCTGACTACGAGCAGTACTTC. It codes for CARSLRGTGADYEQYF. This chain uses TRBV10-3 with TRBJ2-7; 7 bases agree with TRBD1. CDR1 is ENHRY, CDR2 SYGVKD, per germline. CDR3 length: 16 amino acids. The V segment lost 10 bases and the J segment 3 bases; nucleotides outside the gene matches: 18.

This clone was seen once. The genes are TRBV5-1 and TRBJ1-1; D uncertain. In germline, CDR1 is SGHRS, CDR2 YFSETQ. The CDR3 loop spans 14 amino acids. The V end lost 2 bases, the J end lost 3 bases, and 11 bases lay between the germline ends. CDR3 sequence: CASSFYREYTEAFF. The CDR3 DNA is TGCGCCAGCAGCTTTTACCGGGAATACACTGAAGCTTTCTTT.

The CDR3 region has the DNA TGTGCCAGCAGCTTGGCGGCGAGGACCGGGGAGCTGTTTTTT. It specifies CASSLAARTGELFF. This sequence joins TRBV7-9 and TRBJ2-2; D is unclear. V was shortened by 3 bases and J by 5 bases, with 10 bases between the two germline ends. The CDR3 runs to 14 residues. Germline CDR1 is SEHNR and CDR2 is FQNEAQ (reference sequence).

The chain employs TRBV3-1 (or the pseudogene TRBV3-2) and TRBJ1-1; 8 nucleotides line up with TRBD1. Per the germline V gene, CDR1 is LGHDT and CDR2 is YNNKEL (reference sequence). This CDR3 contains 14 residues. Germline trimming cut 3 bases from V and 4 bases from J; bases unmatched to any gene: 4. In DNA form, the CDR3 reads TGTGCCAGCAGCCAGGGGACAGGTAGCACTGAAGCTTTCTTT. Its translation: CASSQGTGSTEAFF.

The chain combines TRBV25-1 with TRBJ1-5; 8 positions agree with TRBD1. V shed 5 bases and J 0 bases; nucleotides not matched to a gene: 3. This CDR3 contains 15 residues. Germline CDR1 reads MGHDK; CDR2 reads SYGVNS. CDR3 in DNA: TGTGCCAGCAGTCCCGACAGGGGTAGCAATCAGCCCCAGCATTTT. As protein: CASSPDRGSNQPQHF.

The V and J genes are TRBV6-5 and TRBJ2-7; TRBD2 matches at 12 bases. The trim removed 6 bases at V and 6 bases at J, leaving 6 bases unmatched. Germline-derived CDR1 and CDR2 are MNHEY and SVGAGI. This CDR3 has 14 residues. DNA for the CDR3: TGTGCCAGCAGGGAGACTAGCGGGAGTTCCGAGCAGTACTTC. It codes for CASRETSGSSEQYF.

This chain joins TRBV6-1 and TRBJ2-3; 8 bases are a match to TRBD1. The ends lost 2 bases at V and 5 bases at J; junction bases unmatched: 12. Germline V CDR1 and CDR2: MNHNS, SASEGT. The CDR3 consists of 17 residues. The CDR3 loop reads CASSEKEPGGAGDTQYF. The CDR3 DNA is TGTGCCAGCAGTGAAAAAGAGCCAGGGGGCGCAGGAGATACGCAGTATTTT.

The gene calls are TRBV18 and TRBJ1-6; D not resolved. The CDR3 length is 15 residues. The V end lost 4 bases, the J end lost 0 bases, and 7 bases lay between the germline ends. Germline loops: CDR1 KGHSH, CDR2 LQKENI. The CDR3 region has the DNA TGTGCCAGCTCACAGGAGAGCTCCTATAATTCACCCCTCCACTTT. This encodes CASSQESSYNSPLHF.

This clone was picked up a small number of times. The CDR3 nucleotides are TGTGCCAGCAGCTTAGACAGCTCCTACGAGCAGTACTTC. It encodes CASSLDSSYEQYF. The rearrangement uses TRBV7-9 and TRBJ2-7; unclear D gene. Germline values: CDR1 SEHNR, CDR2 FQNEAQ (reference sequence). The length of the CDR3 is 13 residues. The V gene lost 1 base and the J gene lost 0 bases, with 4 bases spanning the gap.

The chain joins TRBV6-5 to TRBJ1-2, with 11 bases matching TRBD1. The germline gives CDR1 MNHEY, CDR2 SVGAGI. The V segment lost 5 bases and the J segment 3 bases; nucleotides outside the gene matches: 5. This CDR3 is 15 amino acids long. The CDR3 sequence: CASSQGQGDHYGYTF. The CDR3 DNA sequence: TGTGCCAGCAGTCAGGGACAGGGGGATCACTATGGCTACACCTTC.

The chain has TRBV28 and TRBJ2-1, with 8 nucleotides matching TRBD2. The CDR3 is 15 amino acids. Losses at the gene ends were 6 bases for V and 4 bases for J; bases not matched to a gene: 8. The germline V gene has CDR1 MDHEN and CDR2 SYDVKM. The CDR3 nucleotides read TGTGCCAGCAGCCCGGCGGGAGGCGCTTACAATGAGCAGTTCTTC. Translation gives CASSPAGGAYNEQFF. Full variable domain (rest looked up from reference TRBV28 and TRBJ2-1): DVKVTQSSRYLVKRTGEKVFLECVQDMDHENMFWYRQDPGLGLRLIYFSYDVKMKEKGDIPEGYSVSREKKERFSLILESASTNQTSMYLCASSPAGGAYNEQFFGPGTRLTVL.

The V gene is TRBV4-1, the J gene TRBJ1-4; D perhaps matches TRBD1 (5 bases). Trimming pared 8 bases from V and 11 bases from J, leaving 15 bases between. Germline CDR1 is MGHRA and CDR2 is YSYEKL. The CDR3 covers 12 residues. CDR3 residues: CASGGVGEKLFF. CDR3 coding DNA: TGCGCCAGCGGGGGGGTTGGAGAGAAACTGTTTTTT.

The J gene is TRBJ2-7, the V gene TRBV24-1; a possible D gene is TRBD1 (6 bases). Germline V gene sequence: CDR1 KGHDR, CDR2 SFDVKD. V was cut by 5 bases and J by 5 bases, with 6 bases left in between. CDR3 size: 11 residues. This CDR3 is CATSAGDEQYF. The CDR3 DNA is TGTGCCACCAGTGCAGGGGACGAGCAGTACTTC.

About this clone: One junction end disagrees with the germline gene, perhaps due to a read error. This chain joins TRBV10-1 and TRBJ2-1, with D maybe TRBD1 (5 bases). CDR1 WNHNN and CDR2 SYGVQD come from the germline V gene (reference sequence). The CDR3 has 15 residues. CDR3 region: CASSESTDKANGQFF. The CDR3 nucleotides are TGCGCCAGCAGTGAGTCCACGGACAAGGCCAATGGGCAGTTCTTC.

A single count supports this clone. The CDR3 spells CATSEGALTANTEAFF. The DNA of the CDR3 is TGTGCCACCAGCGAAGGGGCCTTGACAGCGAACACTGAAGCTTTCTTT. This chain links TRBV24-1 with TRBJ1-1, with D maybe TRBD1 (5 bases). V shed 7 bases and J shed 1 base, with 18 bases lying between them. The CDR3 is 16 residues long. Germline V gene sequence: CDR1 KGHDR, CDR2 SFDVKD.

The CDR3 loop is CAGSGTHTDTQYF. The CDR3 nucleotides read TGTGCCGGGAGCGGGACTCACACAGATACGCAGTATTTT. The V call is TRBV19, the J call TRBJ2-3; 7 bases are a match to TRBD2. Germline lookup yields CDR1 LNHDA and CDR2 SQIVND (reference sequence). The CDR3 is made up of 13 amino acids. With 11 bases clipped from V and 2 bases from J, the junction kept 7 bases outside the gene matches.

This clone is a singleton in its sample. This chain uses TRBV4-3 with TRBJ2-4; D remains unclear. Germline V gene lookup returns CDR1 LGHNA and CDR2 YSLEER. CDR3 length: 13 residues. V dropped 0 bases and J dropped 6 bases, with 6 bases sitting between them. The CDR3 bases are TGCGCCAGCAGCCAAGAAAGAGGAAACATTCAGTACTTC. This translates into CASSQERGNIQYF.

The CDR3 protein is CASSPGTAYNSPLHF. CDR3 nucleotide sequence: TGTGCCAGCTCACCCGGGACAGCCTATAATTCACCCCTCCACTTT. The chain couples TRBV18 to TRBJ1-6, with TRBD1 matching over 7 bases. V was clipped by 3 bases and J by 2 bases; unmatched bases: 1. There are 15 residues in the CDR3. Germline V lookup: CDR1 KGHSH, CDR2 LQKENI.

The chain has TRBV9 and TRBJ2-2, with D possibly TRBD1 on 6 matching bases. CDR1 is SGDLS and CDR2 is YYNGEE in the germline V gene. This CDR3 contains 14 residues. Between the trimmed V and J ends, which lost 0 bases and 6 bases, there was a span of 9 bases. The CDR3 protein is CASSVENRAGELFF. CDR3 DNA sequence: TGTGCCAGCAGCGTAGAGAACAGGGCCGGGGAGCTGTTTTTT. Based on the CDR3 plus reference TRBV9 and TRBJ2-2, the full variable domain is DSGVTQTPKHLITATGQRVTLRCSPRSGDLSVYWYQQSLDQGLQFLIQYYNGEERAKGNILERFSAQQFPDLHSELNLSSLELGDSALYFCASSVENRAGELFFGEGSRLTVL.

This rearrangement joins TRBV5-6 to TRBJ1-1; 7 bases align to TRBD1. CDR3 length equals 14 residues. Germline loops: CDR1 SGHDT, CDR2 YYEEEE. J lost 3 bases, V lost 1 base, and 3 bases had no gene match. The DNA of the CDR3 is TGTGCCAGCAGCTTGAACAGGGGCGACACTGAAGCTTTCTTT. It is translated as CASSLNRGDTEAFF.

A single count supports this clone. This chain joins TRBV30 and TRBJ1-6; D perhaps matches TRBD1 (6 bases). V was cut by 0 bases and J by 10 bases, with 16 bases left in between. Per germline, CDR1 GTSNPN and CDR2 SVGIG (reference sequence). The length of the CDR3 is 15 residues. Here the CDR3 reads CAWSVQGDMVSPLHF. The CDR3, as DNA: TGTGCCTGGAGTGTACAGGGCGATATGGTGTCACCCCTCCACTTT.

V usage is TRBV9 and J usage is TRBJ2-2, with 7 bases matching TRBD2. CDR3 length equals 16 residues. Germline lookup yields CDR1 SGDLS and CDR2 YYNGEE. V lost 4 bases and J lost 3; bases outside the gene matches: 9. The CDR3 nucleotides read TGTGCCAGCAGCCCCGGGACTAACCCTTACACCGGGGAGCTGTTTTTT. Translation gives CASSPGTNPYTGELFF.